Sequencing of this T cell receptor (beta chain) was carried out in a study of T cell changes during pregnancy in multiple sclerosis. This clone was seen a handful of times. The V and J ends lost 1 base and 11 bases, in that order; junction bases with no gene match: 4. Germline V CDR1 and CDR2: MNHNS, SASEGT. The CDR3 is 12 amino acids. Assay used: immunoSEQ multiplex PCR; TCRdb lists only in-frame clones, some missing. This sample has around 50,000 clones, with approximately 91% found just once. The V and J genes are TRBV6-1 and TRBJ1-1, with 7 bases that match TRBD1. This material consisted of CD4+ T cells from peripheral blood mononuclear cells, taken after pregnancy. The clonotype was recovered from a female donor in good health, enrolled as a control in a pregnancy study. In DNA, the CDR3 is TGTGCCAGCAGTGAAGGGGGGACAGAGGCTTTCTTT. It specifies CASSEGGTEAFF.